This T cell receptor beta chain was identified in a study of memory CD4+ T cells and cytomegalovirus serostatus. Study in general: Healthy Belgian adult donors included several CMV-positive and some 24 CMV-negative people.

The table lists this clone with a count of one. The sort gate was single viable CD3+CD4+CD8-CD45RO+ cells for memory CD4+ T cells. Measured with immunoSEQ multiplex PCR; TCRdb has only the in-frame clones, and not every one. The data hold roughly 48,000 clones, with around 83% observed a single time. Per the germline V gene, CDR1 is SGHVS and CDR2 is FQNEAQ. This CDR3 has 17 amino acids. V lost 4 bases and J 0 bases, leaving 16 bases between the germline ends. The chain carries TRBV7-8 and TRBJ1-5; perhaps TRBD1 as D (5 bases). The TCR was taken from an adult in good health and CMV-seropositive. The sequenced sample was memory CD4+ T cells from blood. CDR3 loop: CASSSGGSGGSNQPQHF. The CDR3 DNA follows: TGTGCCAGCAGCTCCGGTGGGTCCGGGGGTAGCAATCAGCCCCAGCATTTT.